A selection of T cell receptor beta chains follows, all from one sample in a study of T cells in localized non-small cell lung cancer. Sequencing was performed with immunoSEQ multiplex PCR; in TCRdb, only in-frame clones are kept and a portion is missing. The sample records roughly 70,000 clones, about nine tenths being singletons. Sequenced here: peripheral blood, sampled before any cancer treatment. Receptors were obtained from a male donor at least 60 years old with stage III squamous cell lung carcinoma. The CDR3 runs from the conserved cysteine through the conserved F or W. A D gene is named only where the DNA matches it firmly. A row's size may be missing; if present it is once, few, many or a size class.

V,D,size,J,CDR3,DNA
TRBV28,TRBD2,NA,TRBJ2-1,CASSLVVRLAGGSSYNEQFF,TGTGCCAGCAGTTTGGTAGTTAGACTAGCGGGGGGTAGCTCCTACAATGAGCAGTTCTTC
TRBV7-7,TRBD2,once,TRBJ2-1,CASSLVGLAGGVRDEQFF,TGTGCCAGCAGCTTAGTCGGACTAGCGGGGGGCGTTAGGGATGAGCAGTTCTTC
TRBV5-8,NA,NA,TRBJ1-5,CASSPIRGGNQPQHF,TGTGCCAGCAGCCCTATAAGGGGTGGCAATCAGCCCCAGCATTTT
TRBV15,NA,once,TRBJ2-5,CATSRDNSAQETQYF,TGTGCCACCAGCAGAGATAATTCAGCCCAAGAGACCCAGTACTTC
TRBV7-2,NA,few,TRBJ1-1,CASSLAVSVTEAFF,TGTGCCAGCAGCTTAGCCGTAAGCGTGACTGAAGCTTTCTTT
TRBV5-4,TRBD1,once,TRBJ1-1,CASSLMGQPNTEAFF,TGTGCCAGCAGCTTGATGGGACAGCCGAACACTGAAGCTTTCTTT
TRBV10-2,TRBD2,NA,TRBJ2-1,CASSERLAGGSNEQFF,TGCGCCAGCAGTGAGCGACTAGCGGGGGGGTCCAATGAGCAGTTCTTC
TRBV28,NA,NA,TRBJ1-5,CASSGSNSNQPQHF,TGTGCCAGCAGTGGGTCGAATAGCAATCAGCCCCAGCATTTT
TRBV7-3,TRBD1,NA,TRBJ2-3,CASSANGGQGARRGTDTQYF,TGTGCCAGCAGCGCCAATGGGGGACAGGGGGCCCGTCGGGGCACAGATACGCAGTATTTT
TRBV6-1,NA,NA,TRBJ1-3,CASSEAPVFQGPGNTIYF,TGTGCCAGCAGTGAAGCGCCGGTCTTCCAGGGACCTGGAAACACCATATATTTT
TRBV5-1,TRBD1,NA,TRBJ2-1,CASSYSGTGGGEQFF,TGCGCCAGCAGCTATTCCGGGACAGGGGGCGGTGAGCAGTTCTTC
TRBV2,TRBD1,few,TRBJ1-6,CASMKGANSPLHF,TGTGCCAGCATGAAGGGGGCTAATTCACCCCTCCACTTT
TRBV7-2,TRBD1,once,TRBJ2-7,CASSFRRGLSYEQYF,TGTGCCAGCAGCTTCCGCAGGGGGCTGTCCTACGAGCAGTACTTC
TRBV21-1,NA,NA,TRBJ1-4,CASSNWDRWNEKLFF,TGTGCCAGCAGCAACTGGGACAGGTGGAATGAAAAACTGTTTTTT
TRBV19,TRBD1,NA,TRBJ1-1,CASSTHRGRNTEAFF,TGTGCCAGTAGTACCCACAGGGGTAGAAACACTGAAGCTTTCTTT
TRBV28,NA,NA,TRBJ2-5,CASSSRVGLETQYF,TGTGCCAGCAGCTCCCGGGTGGGGTTAGAGACCCAGTACTTC
TRBV5-1,TRBD1,NA,TRBJ2-6,CASSPGQGRSGANVLTF,TGCGCCAGCAGCCCCGGACAGGGCCGCTCTGGGGCCAACGTCCTGACTTTC
TRBV6-1,NA,once,TRBJ2-3,CASRDLGVDTQYF,TGTGCCAGCAGGGACCTGGGGGTAGATACGCAGTATTTT
TRBV11-2,NA,NA,TRBJ1-4,CASSLSVGRREKLFF,TGTGCCAGCAGCTTAAGCGTGGGCAGGCGTGAAAAACTGTTTTTT
TRBV7-8,NA,few,TRBJ1-1,CASSLDRDTEAFF,TGTGCCAGCAGCTTAGACAGGGACACTGAAGCTTTCTTT
TRBV6-6,NA,NA,TRBJ1-2,CASWRDPSDGYTF,TGTGCCAGCTGGAGGGACCCCTCTGATGGCTACACCTTC
TRBV5-1,NA,NA,TRBJ2-1,CASSLTVGEEDEQFF,TGCGCCAGCAGCTTGACGGTGGGGGAAGAGGATGAGCAGTTCTTC
TRBV2,NA,once,TRBJ1-2,CASSVGSSTSGYTF,TGTGCCAGCAGTGTCGGCAGCTCGACAAGTGGCTACACCTTC
TRBV29-1,NA,NA,TRBJ2-6,CSVGKGGPRSGANVLTF,TGCAGCGTTGGGAAGGGGGGCCCTCGCTCTGGGGCCAACGTCCTGACTTTC
TRBV7-2,NA,NA,TRBJ1-2,CASSLETVQGYTF,TGTGCCAGCAGCTTAGAAACAGTGCAGGGCTACACCTTC
TRBV2,NA,NA,TRBJ1-6,CASSNGRANSPLHF,TGTGCCAGCAGCAATGGCAGGGCTAATTCACCCCTCCACTTT
TRBV11-2,TRBD2,NA,TRBJ2-3,CASSLDSGGAGDTQYF,TGTGCCAGCAGCCTAGATAGCGGGGGGGCCGGAGATACGCAGTATTTT
TRBV6-6,NA,NA,TRBJ1-2,CASSRGAANYGYTF,TGTGCCTCGTCCAGGGGTGCAGCTAACTATGGCTACACCTTC
TRBV10-1,NA,few,TRBJ1-5,CASSVRGDQPQHF,TGCGCCAGCAGTGTACGGGGAGATCAGCCCCAGCATTTT
TRBV19,NA,NA,TRBJ2-5,CASATGFGETQYF,TGTGCCAGTGCGACAGGTTTTGGAGAGACCCAGTACTTC
TRBV6-5,TRBD1,NA,TRBJ1-2,CASSYGTANYGYTF,TGTGCCAGCAGTTACGGGACAGCTAACTATGGCTACACCTTC
TRBV21-1,NA,NA,TRBJ2-2,CASSNREGTEIITGELFF,TGTGCCAGCAGCAACAGAGAAGGGACGGAAATAATCACCGGGGAGCTGTTTTTT
TRBV5-5,NA,NA,TRBJ1-1,CASSFYSQNTEAFF,TGTGCCAGCAGCTTTTACAGCCAGAACACTGAAGCTTTCTTT
TRBV4-3,TRBD1,NA,TRBJ1-1,CASSQVTGAMNTEAFF,TGCGCCAGCAGCCAAGTTACAGGGGCGATGAACACTGAAGCTTTCTTT
TRBV2,TRBD2,NA,TRBJ2-7,CASSPRSGSSYEQYF,TGTGCCAGCAGTCCCCGTAGCGGGAGCTCCTACGAGCAGTACTTC
TRBV29-1,NA,NA,TRBJ2-1,CSVVGGASYNEQFF,TGCAGCGTTGTGGGGGGGGCTTCCTACAATGAGCAGTTCTTC
TRBV13,TRBD2,NA,TRBJ2-7,CASSTLGLAGVSYEQYF,TGTGCCAGCAGCACCCTGGGACTAGCGGGGGTTTCCTACGAGCAGTACTTC
TRBV10-3,NA,once,TRBJ1-3,CAIGSSGNTIYF,TGTGCCATCGGGAGCTCTGGAAACACCATATATTTT
TRBV10-2,NA,NA,TRBJ2-1,CASSSHGTYEQFF,TGCGCCAGCTCTTCACACGGGACCTATGAGCAGTTCTTC
TRBV7-9,NA,once,TRBJ2-7,CASSQTGYEQYF,TGTGCCAGCAGCCAGACGGGGTACGAGCAGTACTTC
TRBV19,TRBD1,NA,TRBJ1-2,CASSIGQGARGYTF,TGTGCCAGTAGTATCGGACAGGGGGCGCGTGGCTACACCTTC
TRBV29-1,NA,NA,TRBJ1-2,CSVTFQGRSAGYTF,TGCAGCGTTACTTTCCAGGGGAGGAGTGCTGGCTACACCTTC
TRBV7-8,NA,NA,TRBJ1-3,CASFRGTGNTIYF,TGTGCCAGCTTCCGAGGCACTGGAAACACCATATATTTT
TRBV6-5,NA,NA,TRBJ2-7,CASSYSSRRDEQYF,TGTGCCAGCAGTTACTCGAGTCGGAGGGACGAGCAGTACTTC
TRBV14,NA,NA,TRBJ1-1,CASRAVNTEAFF,TGTGCCAGCAGGGCCGTGAACACTGAAGCTTTCTTT
TRBV19,TRBD2,NA,TRBJ2-7,CASSIRTSVNEQYF,TGTGCCAGTAGTATCCGGACTAGCGTAAACGAGCAGTACTTC
TRBV9,NA,NA,TRBJ1-2,CASSVGRGGYTF,TGTGCCAGCAGCGTGGGCAGGGGAGGCTACACCTTC
TRBV5-1,TRBD1,NA,TRBJ2-2,CASSPLRTGANTGELFF,TGCGCCAGCAGCCCCCTCAGGACAGGGGCGAACACCGGGGAGCTGTTTTTT
TRBV7-8,NA,NA,TRBJ2-7,CASSSTEKYEQYF,TGTGCCAGCAGCTCTACGGAAAAATACGAGCAGTACTTC
TRBV4-3,NA,NA,TRBJ2-1,CASSQEAFTGNEQFF,TGCGCCAGCAGCCAAGAAGCCTTTACTGGCAATGAGCAGTTCTTC
TRBV5-1,NA,NA,TRBJ2-7,CASSLVGGSYEQYF,TGCGCCAGCAGCTTGGTTGGCGGCTCCTACGAGCAGTACTTC
TRBV7-2,TRBD1,few,TRBJ1-4,CASSPGQGARKLFF,TGTGCCAGCAGCCCGGGACAGGGGGCTAGAAAACTGTTTTTT
TRBV7-6,NA,once,TRBJ1-6,CASSPEASRSPLHF,TGTGCCAGCAGCCCAGAGGCGAGCCGCTCACCCCTCCACTTT
TRBV10-3,TRBD1,NA,TRBJ1-6,CAIHGDRNSPLHF,TGTGCCATCCATGGGGACAGAAATTCACCCCTCCACTTT
TRBV13,NA,NA,TRBJ1-2,CASSLSRTRYGYTF,TGTGCCAGCAGCTTATCCAGGACAAGGTATGGCTACACCTTC
TRBV6-5,NA,NA,TRBJ1-6,CASSSTRVSLHF,TGTGCCAGCAGTTCGACCCGAGTGTCCCTCCACTTT
TRBV27,TRBD1,NA,TRBJ1-2,CASRPRGQGRTYGYTF,TGTGCCAGCAGGCCCAGGGGGCAGGGCAGGACCTATGGCTACACCTTC
TRBV6-1,TRBD1,NA,TRBJ1-1,CASSADRDTEAFF,TGTGCCAGCAGTGCCGACAGGGACACTGAAGCTTTCTTT
TRBV7-2,NA,NA,TRBJ2-7,CASSLSIGNTYEQYF,TGTGCCAGCAGCTTATCGATAGGGAACACCTACGAGCAGTACTTC
TRBV7-6,NA,NA,TRBJ2-3,CASSLSYDRADTQYF,TGTGCCAGCAGCTTGTCGTATGATAGGGCAGATACGCAGTATTTT